This note documents a single T cell receptor (beta chain) sequence. What it binds is unknown. The repertoire was sequenced with immunoSEQ multiplex PCR; TCRdb's copy has only in-frame clones and lacks some. The sample has some 1 million clones, around 74% seen once. The entry originates in a study of shared clonotypes between healthy human individuals. Study-wide context: Each donor contributed plates that comprised three CD4 naive, three CD4 memory, two CD8 naive and one CD8 memory.

The study, taken as a whole, reports: Enrolling few donors narrowed the genetic and exposure-history diversity that was represented. Across a handful of donors, naive CD4 shared 5% to 6.5%, naive CD8 about 3.2%, memory CD4 more than 2%, memory CD8 0.4% to 0.5%. The rarefaction results pointed to incomplete sorted-subset sequencing despite large depth.

CDR1 is SGHTA, CDR2 FQGNSA, per germline. The V and J ends lost 0 bases and 5 bases respectively, with 10 bases between them. The CDR3 is 14 residues long. The V call is TRBV7-2, the J call TRBJ2-5, with D possibly TRBD2 on 5 matching bases. This TCR came from a man between 18 and 35 years old in good health. Sequenced material: memory CD4+ T cells sorted from blood. Subset of the sample: CD45RA-negative fraction. CDR3 DNA sequence: TGTGCCAGCAGCTTAGCGCGGGTGGGGGAGACCCAGTACTTC. It translates to CASSLARVGETQYF.